A selection of T cell receptor beta chains follows, all from one sample in a study of cytomegalovirus exposure and HLA in healthy donors. The table came from immunoSEQ multiplex PCR; TCRdb's copy has only in-frame clones and leaves some out. The table shows 150,000 to 200,000 clones, with around 80% occurring only once. The specimen sequenced was PBMCs. The source is a woman between 50 and 59 years old in good health and CMV-seropositive. The CDR3 runs from the conserved cysteine through the conserved F or W. The D gene is left open where the match is weak. Size tells how often a clone was seen (once, few, many) or the class of an expanded clone, and some rows leave it out.

v_gene: TRBV5-1; d_gene: TRBD1; abundance: .; j_gene: TRBJ1-2; CDR3aa: CASSPEIITTGQGSGTF; CDR3nt: TGCGCCAGCAGCCCGGAAATTATAACCACGGGACAGGGCTCTGGAACCTTC
v_gene: TRBV5-6; d_gene: TRBD2; abundance: .; j_gene: TRBJ2-3; CDR3aa: CASSGLAGGYTDTQYF; CDR3nt: TGTGCCAGCAGCGGTTTGGCGGGAGGGTACACAGATACGCAGTATTTT
v_gene: TRBV7-2; d_gene: .; abundance: once; j_gene: TRBJ1-5; CDR3aa: CASSPYGEPQHF; CDR3nt: TGTGCCAGCAGCCCCTACGGTGAGCCCCAGCATTTT
v_gene: TRBV4-1; d_gene: .; abundance: once; j_gene: TRBJ1-5; CDR3aa: CASSQDGQASEPQHF; CDR3nt: TGCGCCAGCAGCCAAGATGGCCAGGCCTCTGAGCCCCAGCATTTT
v_gene: TRBV5-1; d_gene: .; abundance: .; j_gene: TRBJ1-4; CDR3aa: CASSMAPRGQRNEKLFF; CDR3nt: TGCGCCAGCAGTATGGCCCCCCGTGGACAGAGAAATGAAAAACTGTTTTTT
v_gene: TRBV28; d_gene: .; abundance: .; j_gene: TRBJ2-1; CDR3aa: CASSFAGSSYNEQFF; CDR3nt: TGTGCCAGCAGTTTTGCGGGGAGCTCCTACAATGAGCAGTTCTTC
v_gene: TRBV7-9; d_gene: TRBD2; abundance: .; j_gene: TRBJ2-7; CDR3aa: CSSSSEGLVNEQYF; CDR3nt: TGTTCCAGCAGCTCGGAGGGACTAGTCAACGAGCAGTACTTC
v_gene: TRBV7-2; d_gene: TRBD2; abundance: once; j_gene: TRBJ2-2; CDR3aa: CASSQDRAGVPTGELFF; CDR3nt: TGTGCCAGCAGCCAGGATAGGGCGGGAGTGCCAACCGGGGAGCTGTTTTTT
v_gene: TRBV4-2; d_gene: .; abundance: .; j_gene: TRBJ2-1; CDR3aa: CASSQDGLGREQFF; CDR3nt: TGTGCCAGCAGCCAAGATGGGCTGGGGCGGGAGCAGTTCTTC
v_gene: TRBV19; d_gene: .; abundance: once; j_gene: TRBJ2-5; CDR3aa: CASSIAGDRGETQYF; CDR3nt: TGTGCCAGTAGTATTGCGGGAGACAGGGGAGAGACCCAGTACTTC
v_gene: TRBV29-1; d_gene: .; abundance: few; j_gene: TRBJ2-3; CDR3aa: CSVALALGADTQYF; CDR3nt: TGCAGCGTTGCCTTGGCGCTAGGCGCAGATACGCAGTATTTT
v_gene: TRBV28; d_gene: TRBD1; abundance: .; j_gene: TRBJ2-7; CDR3aa: CASSLAGTGDYEQYF; CDR3nt: TGTGCCAGCAGTTTGGCCGGGACAGGGGACTACGAGCAGTACTTC
v_gene: TRBV10-3; d_gene: .; abundance: once; j_gene: TRBJ2-1; CDR3aa: CATGGGRNYNEQFF; CDR3nt: TGTGCCACCGGCGGGGGCCGTAATTACAATGAGCAGTTCTTC
v_gene: TRBV4-2; d_gene: TRBD2; abundance: .; j_gene: TRBJ2-3; CDR3aa: CASSLPLPGLAGHASTDTQYF; CDR3nt: TGTGCCAGCAGCCTTCCTCTACCCGGACTAGCGGGACACGCAAGCACAGATACGCAGTATTTT
v_gene: TRBV29-1; d_gene: .; abundance: few; j_gene: TRBJ2-3; CDR3aa: CSVAMSTDTQYF; CDR3nt: TGCAGCGTTGCTATGAGCACAGATACGCAGTATTTT
v_gene: TRBV7-7; d_gene: .; abundance: few; j_gene: TRBJ2-1; CDR3aa: CASSPGLSSGNEQFF; CDR3nt: TGTGCTAGCAGCCCAGGGCTGTCAAGTGGCAATGAGCAGTTCTTC
v_gene: TRBV7-2; d_gene: TRBD2; abundance: .; j_gene: TRBJ2-3; CDR3aa: CASSLAAGETDTQYF; CDR3nt: TGTGCCAGCAGCTTAGCGGCGGGAGAGACAGATACGCAGTATTTT
v_gene: TRBV19; d_gene: .; abundance: .; j_gene: TRBJ2-3; CDR3aa: CASSQQRSTDTQYF; CDR3nt: TGTGCCAGTAGCCAGCAGCGGAGCACAGATACGCAGTATTTT
v_gene: TRBV19; d_gene: .; abundance: .; j_gene: TRBJ1-3; CDR3aa: CASSPTRLSSGNTIYF; CDR3nt: TGTGCCAGTAGCCCGACTCGACTCAGCTCTGGAAACACCATATATTTT
v_gene: TRBV15; d_gene: .; abundance: .; j_gene: TRBJ2-7; CDR3aa: CATSRGAAIAYEQYF; CDR3nt: TGTGCCACCAGCAGAGGGGCAGCCATAGCCTACGAGCAGTACTTC
v_gene: TRBV2; d_gene: .; abundance: .; j_gene: TRBJ2-2; CDR3aa: CASRRQEGAGELFF; CDR3nt: TGTGCCAGCCGGCGACAGGAAGGTGCCGGGGAGCTGTTTTTT
v_gene: TRBV5-8; d_gene: TRBD2; abundance: few; j_gene: TRBJ2-7; CDR3aa: CASILAEEQYF; CDR3nt: TGTGCCAGCATCCTAGCGGAAGAGCAGTACTTC
v_gene: TRBV30; d_gene: .; abundance: .; j_gene: TRBJ1-1; CDR3aa: CAWKGDGDTEAFF; CDR3nt: TGTGCCTGGAAAGGGGATGGGGACACTGAAGCTTTCTTT
v_gene: TRBV18; d_gene: TRBD1; abundance: .; j_gene: TRBJ2-2; CDR3aa: CASSPGQGVTAGELFF; CDR3nt: TGTGCCAGCTCACCCGGACAGGGAGTGACAGCCGGGGAGCTGTTTTTT
v_gene: TRBV29-1; d_gene: TRBD1; abundance: .; j_gene: TRBJ1-4; CDR3aa: CSVELGGQVPIF; CDR3nt: TGCAGCGTTGAACTAGGGGGACAGGTACCCATTTTT
v_gene: TRBV11-2; d_gene: .; abundance: .; j_gene: TRBJ1-4; CDR3aa: CASSFGSEKLFF; CDR3nt: TGTGCCAGCAGCTTCGGGTCTGAAAAACTGTTTTTT
v_gene: TRBV11-2; d_gene: TRBD2; abundance: .; j_gene: TRBJ2-5; CDR3aa: CASSLEGAGGGADF; CDR3nt: TGTGCCAGCAGCTTAGAAGGTGCGGGCGGGGGGGCCGACTTC
v_gene: TRBV7-2; d_gene: .; abundance: many; j_gene: TRBJ2-1; CDR3aa: CASSFPAGGLIGGQFF; CDR3nt: TGTGCCAGCAGCTTCCCCGCCGGAGGCCTCATCGGTGGGCAGTTCTTC
v_gene: TRBV28; d_gene: TRBD2; abundance: .; j_gene: TRBJ2-5; CDR3aa: CASSSGTSGREETQYF; CDR3nt: TGTGCCAGCAGCTCCGGGACTAGCGGGAGAGAAGAGACCCAGTACTTC
v_gene: TRBV9; d_gene: .; abundance: .; j_gene: TRBJ1-5; CDR3aa: CASSVGRVGNQPQHF; CDR3nt: TGTGCCAGCAGCGTAGGGAGGGTCGGCAATCAGCCCCAGCATTTT
v_gene: TRBV19; d_gene: TRBD2; abundance: .; j_gene: TRBJ2-1; CDR3aa: CASSMLAGGGPYNEQFF; CDR3nt: TGTGCCAGTAGTATGTTAGCGGGAGGGGGGCCCTACAATGAGCAGTTCTTC
v_gene: TRBV7-9; d_gene: .; abundance: .; j_gene: TRBJ1-1; CDR3aa: CASSLGQAIVVSTEAFF; CDR3nt: TGTGCCAGCAGCTTGGGTCAGGCTATTGTAGTAAGCACTGAAGCTTTCTTT
v_gene: TRBV19; d_gene: TRBD1; abundance: few; j_gene: TRBJ1-1; CDR3aa: CASSIVTGGGTEAFF; CDR3nt: TGTGCCAGTAGTATAGTGACAGGGGGGGGTACTGAAGCTTTCTTT
v_gene: TRBV5-1; d_gene: .; abundance: .; j_gene: TRBJ1-1; CDR3aa: CASSLGEGLNTEAFF; CDR3nt: TGCGCCAGCAGCTTGGGGGAGGGGTTGAACACTGAAGCTTTCTTT
v_gene: TRBV9; d_gene: TRBD1; abundance: .; j_gene: TRBJ1-3; CDR3aa: CASSVGQGVSGNTIYF; CDR3nt: TGTGCCAGCAGCGTGGGACAGGGAGTCTCTGGAAACACCATATATTTT
v_gene: TRBV28; d_gene: .; abundance: .; j_gene: TRBJ1-5; CDR3aa: CASSLQTVMDQPQHF; CDR3nt: TGTGCCAGCAGTTTACAGACAGTTATGGATCAGCCCCAGCATTTT
v_gene: TRBV2; d_gene: .; abundance: .; j_gene: TRBJ2-6; CDR3aa: CASNKGGGAGANVLTF; CDR3nt: TGTGCCAGCAATAAAGGGGGGGGCGCTGGGGCCAACGTCCTGACTTTC
v_gene: TRBV9; d_gene: .; abundance: .; j_gene: TRBJ2-3; CDR3aa: CASSRNPGGGGDTQYF; CDR3nt: TGTGCCAGCAGCCGAAACCCGGGGGGCGGGGGAGATACGCAGTATTTT
v_gene: TRBV18; d_gene: .; abundance: once; j_gene: TRBJ2-3; CDR3aa: CASSPADTQYF; CDR3nt: TGTGCCAGCTCACCCGCGGATACGCAGTATTTT
v_gene: TRBV7-8; d_gene: .; abundance: .; j_gene: TRBJ2-2; CDR3aa: CASSPGGFDTGELFF; CDR3nt: TGTGCCAGCAGCCCAGGAGGTTTCGACACCGGGGAGCTGTTTTTT
v_gene: TRBV28; d_gene: TRBD1; abundance: .; j_gene: TRBJ1-2; CDR3aa: CASRQGTYGYTF; CDR3nt: TGTGCCAGCAGACAGGGGACCTATGGCTACACCTTC
v_gene: TRBV7-9; d_gene: .; abundance: .; j_gene: TRBJ2-2; CDR3aa: CASSGQPTGELFF; CDR3nt: TGTGCCAGCTCCGGACAGCCCACCGGGGAGCTGTTTTTT
v_gene: TRBV5-1; d_gene: TRBD2; abundance: .; j_gene: TRBJ2-1; CDR3aa: CASSPGGLAVLYNEQFF; CDR3nt: TGCGCCAGCAGCCCGGGAGGACTAGCCGTTCTCTACAATGAGCAGTTCTTC
v_gene: TRBV7-6; d_gene: TRBD1; abundance: .; j_gene: TRBJ2-7; CDR3aa: CASSSGTGKSYEQYF; CDR3nt: TGTGCCAGCAGCTCCGGGACAGGGAAAAGCTACGAGCAGTACTTC
v_gene: TRBV13; d_gene: .; abundance: .; j_gene: TRBJ1-5; CDR3aa: CASSLVGNQPQHF; CDR3nt: TGTGCCAGCAGCTTAGTAGGCAATCAGCCCCAGCATTTT
v_gene: TRBV4-3; d_gene: .; abundance: .; j_gene: TRBJ2-2; CDR3aa: CASRWGANTGELFF; CDR3nt: TGCGCCAGCAGGTGGGGGGCGAACACCGGGGAGCTGTTTTTT
v_gene: TRBV7-2; d_gene: .; abundance: .; j_gene: TRBJ2-7; CDR3aa: CASSPGTHSYEQYF; CDR3nt: TGTGCCAGCAGCCCCGGGACACACTCCTACGAGCAGTACTTC
v_gene: TRBV4-3; d_gene: TRBD1; abundance: .; j_gene: TRBJ1-3; CDR3aa: CASSQDYGQGRNTIYF; CDR3nt: TGCGCCAGCAGCCAAGATTACGGACAGGGAAGAAACACCATATATTTT
v_gene: TRBV19; d_gene: TRBD1; abundance: .; j_gene: TRBJ1-6; CDR3aa: CASSYLLPGQGNSPLHF; CDR3nt: TGTGCCAGTAGTTACCTTCTCCCGGGACAGGGTAATTCACCCCTCCACTTT
v_gene: TRBV5-8; d_gene: .; abundance: few; j_gene: TRBJ1-1; CDR3aa: CASSLRTLGTEAFF; CDR3nt: TGTGCCAGCAGCTTAAGGACTCTGGGCACTGAAGCTTTCTTT
v_gene: TRBV23-1; d_gene: .; abundance: .; j_gene: TRBJ1-1; CDR3aa: CASSPFSGGTEAFF; CDR3nt: TGCGCCAGCAGTCCCTTTAGCGGGGGGACTGAAGCTTTCTTT
v_gene: TRBV19; d_gene: .; abundance: once; j_gene: TRBJ2-2; CDR3aa: CASSISLTTHTGELFF; CDR3nt: TGTGCCAGTAGTATTAGCTTGACCACACACACCGGGGAGCTGTTTTTT
v_gene: TRBV2; d_gene: .; abundance: few; j_gene: TRBJ1-1; CDR3aa: CASSLKQEAFF; CDR3nt: TGTGCCAGCAGCTTGAAACAGGAAGCTTTCTTT
v_gene: TRBV25-1; d_gene: TRBD1; abundance: .; j_gene: TRBJ1-1; CDR3aa: CASTQTGTGNTEAFF; CDR3nt: TGTGCCAGCACTCAGACAGGGACGGGGAACACTGAAGCTTTCTTT